This TCR beta chain is drawn from a study of blood T cells in healthy people across ages. General study results and limits: Investigators viewed diversity estimates from one million T cells as underestimates, the study reported. Across samples, TCR beta diversity tracked strongly with naive T cell percentage.

Roughly 10 milliliters of peripheral blood were drawn from each donor. A word on this clonotype: Its antigen is as yet unknown.

A second roughly 6 to 12 cycle PCR used barcoded and J-beta primers. A single record per CDR3 protein comes from TCRdb applying MiXCR to the 5' RACE reads. The table has some 880,000 distinct CDR3 sequences, under 40% seen once. Sequencing was carried out using blood. This receptor was taken from a man aged 18 to 30 in good health.

The DNA for the CDR3 is TGCGCCAGCAGCCAGCACCCCGGAGGGGGTGTCACTGAAGCTTTCTTT. This encodes CASSQHPGGGVTEAFF. The gene calls are TRBV4-3 and TRBJ1-1; TRBD1 is a possible D gene (6 bases). V lost 3 bases, J lost 4 bases, and 18 bases lay in between. The CDR3 loop spans 16 amino acids. The germline CDR1 and CDR2 sequences are LGHNA and YSLEER.